This passage covers 8 T cell receptor beta chains from one sample sequenced in a study of blood T cell repertoires in COVID-19. Assay used: immunoSEQ multiplex PCR; TCRdb lists only in-frame clones, some missing. The table includes 300,000 to 400,000 clones, 85% to 90% detected once. Specimen: PBMCs or T cells enriched from blood (not recorded which). These receptors originate from a woman in her twenties or thirties with acute COVID-19.

The CDR3 sequence is CASSPNSGTGVGYGYTF. CDR3 bases: TGTGCCAGCAGCCCGAATTCCGGGACAGGGGTGGGCTATGGCTACACCTTC. V and J are TRBV4-2 and TRBJ1-2; TRBD1 matches 10 bases. Germline CDR1 reads LGHNA; CDR2 reads YNFKEQ. The junction had 12 bases not matched to a gene; V was cut back by 4 bases and J by 4 bases. The CDR3 extends over 17 amino acids.

This rearrangement joins TRBV7-9 to TRBJ1-2; D is uncertain. The length of the CDR3 is 13 residues. The V and J ends lost 2 bases and 6 bases respectively, with 10 bases between them. The V gene's germline CDR1 is SEHNR and CDR2 FQNEAQ (reference sequence). The CDR3 region has the DNA TGTGCCAGCAGCTTATTACTCCCCGATGGCTACACCTTC. This sequence encodes CASSLLLPDGYTF.

This rearrangement joins TRBV9 to TRBJ1-1, with 9 bases fitting TRBD1. V lost 3 bases, J lost 1 base, and 7 bases stayed unmatched. CDR3 length equals 16 residues. Germline V CDR1 and CDR2: SGDLS, YYNGEE. CDR3 in DNA: TGTGCCAGCAGCGAGAGCCCGGGACAGGGGAACACTGAAGCTTTCTTT. Translated: CASSESPGQGNTEAFF.

As to this clone: The DNA is left out, because the CDR3 cannot be placed on it with certainty; the CDR3 is given as TCRdb lists it. The chain joins TRBV11-2 to TRBJ1-2. The CDR3 has 15 residues if both end residues are counted. CDR1 is SGHAT and CDR2 is FQNNGV in the germline V gene. CDR3 sequence: CASSLVSTSGDGYTF.

CDR3 protein: CSVENPQDWGSYNEQFF. CDR3 nucleotides: TGCAGCGTTGAAAACCCCCAGGACTGGGGCTCCTACAATGAGCAGTTCTTC. V gene TRBV29-1 combines with J gene TRBJ2-1; D possibly corresponds to TRBD2 (5 bases). CDR3 length: 17 residues. V was shortened by 2 bases and J by 0 bases, with 17 bases between the two germline ends. CDR1 SQVTM and CDR2 ANQGSEA come from the germline V gene.

The rearrangement uses TRBV11-2 and TRBJ2-1; D unresolved. The ends were cut back, 1 base at V and 10 bases at J, with 14 bases in the middle. This CDR3 spans 14 amino acids. Germline lookup yields CDR1 SGHAT and CDR2 FQNNGV. CDR3 sequence: CASSLARKPIEQFF. The CDR3 DNA sequence: TGTGCCAGCAGCTTAGCTCGAAAGCCAATCGAGCAGTTCTTC.

Comments on this clone: This specimen includes other DNA sequences encoding the same CDR3. The chain combines TRBV19 with TRBJ2-1; no definite D call. The CDR3 has 14 residues. With 4 bases removed from V and 0 bases from J, the gap between germline ends came to 7 bases. Germline-derived CDR1 and CDR2 are LNHDA and SQIVND (reference sequence). The chain's CDR3 is CASSTGSSYNEQFF. The DNA of the CDR3 is TGTGCCAGTAGTACAGGAAGCTCCTACAATGAGCAGTTCTTC.

This chain links TRBV3-1 (or the pseudogene TRBV3-2) with TRBJ1-1; 8 bases agree with TRBD1. Germline CDR1 LGHDT, CDR2 YNNKEL (reference sequence). After removal of 3 bases from V and 2 bases from J, the junction contained 2 bases not matched to a gene. CDR3 length: 14 residues. CDR3: CASSQTGANTEAFF. In nucleotides, the CDR3 is TGTGCCAGCAGCCAGACAGGGGCTAACACTGAAGCTTTCTTT.